What follows describes a single T cell receptor beta chain. Its antigen is unknown. The sample holds no much larger clone one base away, and base qualities are not on file. The collaborating institutions used their own protocols to collect whole blood in K2EDTA tubes. For TCRbeta analysis, collaborators shipped samples in one of three forms: frozen whole blood, isolated PBMCs, or DNA extracted from either of those sample types. The data derive from a study of blood T cell repertoires in COVID-19 (dated by TCRdb to the early 2020s). Context from the whole study: The collaborator samples originated in the United States, Italy and Spain and spanned the acute and convalescent phases of COVID-19. The material from the prospective study consisted of cDNA or gDNA derived from T cells, B-cell-depleted T cells, or PBMCs. The dataset comprised deeply sampled blood TCRbeta repertoires from subjects exposed to, actively infected with, or recovered from COVID-19. The repertoires were released in a freely available public database intended as a resource for research on the immune response to SARS-CoV-2. Samples were obtained from the ongoing ImmuneRACE study (first 160 participants) and from 1,254 subjects provided by 6 global collaborators. Nearly every sample came with metadata listing a de-identified subject ID, COVID-19 status, age in years and sex. Where HLA class I and class II types were available, the types were taken from metadata supplied by the sample provider, not from assay-based typing. General conclusions and limits of the study: Clinical and demographic metadata were provided uncurated, with the amount varying by source and participant.

TCRbeta CDR3 regions were amplified from genomic DNA using the immunoSEQ Assay, a bias-controlled multiplex PCR. The original methods were these. The number of nucleated cells in each sample was estimated by amplification of reference gene primers within the assay. To quantify the absolute abundance of each unique TCRbeta CDR3 rearrangement, sequence reads were collapsed and filtered. Productive Simpson clonality was computed per sample as the square root of Simpson's diversity index over productive rearrangements. Drawn from immuneACCESS, this table holds only the in-frame rearrangements with V and J called that TCRdb kept. Clones are partly lost; checked studies trace under half to an unresolved V gene and leave the rest unexplained. V and J calls plus clone size are reproduced from that table; the DNA served to infer D and trimming. The sample table records about 180,000 clones; approximately 85% of these occur just once. Of the sample, 10% to 11% is held by the ten largest clones.

V loses 4 bases, J loses 6 bases, and the germline ends lie 9 bases apart. The CDR3 contains 12 residues, cysteine and phenylalanine counted. Only CDR3 DNA is held: 36 bases, read in frame from base 1. The germline V gene (reference sequence) gives CDR1 as SGHNT and CDR2 as YYREEE. The origin of this receptor is a human donor with active or convalescent COVID-19. The donor label of this sample is uncertain. The sample consisted of peripheral blood. The rearrangement joined TRBV5-4 to TRBJ2-3; no D segment can be confidently identified. The CDR3 protein: CASSPRQDTQYF. The nucleotides read TGTGCCAGCAGCCCGAGGCAGGATACGCAGTATTTT.